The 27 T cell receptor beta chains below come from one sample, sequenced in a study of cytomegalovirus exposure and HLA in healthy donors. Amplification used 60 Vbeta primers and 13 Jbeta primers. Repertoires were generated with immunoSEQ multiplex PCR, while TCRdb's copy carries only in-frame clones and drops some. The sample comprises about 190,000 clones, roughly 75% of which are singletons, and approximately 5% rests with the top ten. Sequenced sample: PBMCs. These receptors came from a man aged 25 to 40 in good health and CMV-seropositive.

The CDR3 protein is CASSLRERLTDTQYF. In nucleotides, the CDR3 is TGCGCCAGCAGCTTGCGGGAGAGGCTTACAGATACGCAGTATTTT. The chain recombines TRBV5-1 with TRBJ2-3; the D gene is possibly TRBD2 (6 bases). CDR3 length: 15 amino acids. Germline CDR1 is SGHRS and CDR2 is YFSETQ. Trimming left V 1 base short and J 3 bases short, with 12 bases between.

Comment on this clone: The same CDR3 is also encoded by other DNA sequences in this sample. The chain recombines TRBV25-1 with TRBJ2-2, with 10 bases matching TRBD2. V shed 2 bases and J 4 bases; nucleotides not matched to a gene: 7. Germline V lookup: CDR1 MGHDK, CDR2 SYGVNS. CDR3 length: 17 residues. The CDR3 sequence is CASSENFLAGATGELFF. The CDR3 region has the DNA TGTGCCAGCAGTGAAAATTTCCTAGCGGGGGCCACCGGGGAGCTGTTTTTT.

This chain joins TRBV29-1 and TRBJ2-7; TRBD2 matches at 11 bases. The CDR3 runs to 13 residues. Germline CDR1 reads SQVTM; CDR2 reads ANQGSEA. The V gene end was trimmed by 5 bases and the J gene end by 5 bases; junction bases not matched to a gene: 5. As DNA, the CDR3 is TGCAGCGTTACTAGCGGGAGTACCCACGAGCAGTACTTC. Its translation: CSVTSGSTHEQYF.

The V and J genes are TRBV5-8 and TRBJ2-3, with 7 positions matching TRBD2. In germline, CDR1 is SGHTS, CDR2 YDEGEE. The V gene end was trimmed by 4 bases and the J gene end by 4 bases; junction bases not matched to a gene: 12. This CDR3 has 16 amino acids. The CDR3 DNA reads TGTGCCAGCAGCGGCGAAGCGGGATCCGACTCAGATACGCAGTATTTT. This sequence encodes CASSGEAGSDSDTQYF.

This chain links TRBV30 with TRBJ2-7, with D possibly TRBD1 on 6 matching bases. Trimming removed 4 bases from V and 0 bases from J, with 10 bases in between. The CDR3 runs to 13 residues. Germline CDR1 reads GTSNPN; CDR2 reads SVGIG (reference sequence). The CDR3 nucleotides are TGTGCCTGGAAGGGGGACACCTCCTACGAGCAGTACTTC. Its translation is CAWKGDTSYEQYF.

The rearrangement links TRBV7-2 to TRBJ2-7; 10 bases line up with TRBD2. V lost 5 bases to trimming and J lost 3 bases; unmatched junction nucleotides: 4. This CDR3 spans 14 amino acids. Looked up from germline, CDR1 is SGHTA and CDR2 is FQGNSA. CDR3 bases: TGTGCCAGCAGCCCTAGCGGGAGAGGCTACGAGCAGTACTTC. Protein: CASSPSGRGYEQYF.

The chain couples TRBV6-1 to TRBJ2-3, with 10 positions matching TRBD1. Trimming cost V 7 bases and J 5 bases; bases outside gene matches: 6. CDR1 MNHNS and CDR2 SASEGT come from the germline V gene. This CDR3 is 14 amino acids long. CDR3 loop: CASTMTGGRDTQYF. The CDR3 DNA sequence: TGTGCCAGCACTATGACAGGGGGCCGAGATACGCAGTATTTT.

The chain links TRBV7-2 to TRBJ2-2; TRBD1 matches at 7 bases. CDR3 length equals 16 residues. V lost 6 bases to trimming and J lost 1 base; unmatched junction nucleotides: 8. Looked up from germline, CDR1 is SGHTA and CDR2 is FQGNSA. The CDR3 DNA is TGTGCCAGCAGTCGACCAAGGGGGCAGAACACCGGGGAGCTGTTTTTT. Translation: CASSRPRGQNTGELFF.

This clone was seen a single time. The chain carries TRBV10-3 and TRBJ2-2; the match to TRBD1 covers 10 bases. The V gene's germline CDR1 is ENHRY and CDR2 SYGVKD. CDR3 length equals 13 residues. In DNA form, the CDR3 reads TGTGGTTGGGGGGACAGGGGCACCGGGGAGCTGTTTTTT. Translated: CGWGDRGTGELFF.

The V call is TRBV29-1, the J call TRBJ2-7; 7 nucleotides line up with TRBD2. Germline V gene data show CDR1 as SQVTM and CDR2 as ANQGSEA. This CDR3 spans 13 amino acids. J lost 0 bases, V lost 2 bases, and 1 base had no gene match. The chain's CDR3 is CSVERGSSYEQYF. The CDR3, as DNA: TGCAGCGTTGAACGCGGGAGCTCCTACGAGCAGTACTTC.

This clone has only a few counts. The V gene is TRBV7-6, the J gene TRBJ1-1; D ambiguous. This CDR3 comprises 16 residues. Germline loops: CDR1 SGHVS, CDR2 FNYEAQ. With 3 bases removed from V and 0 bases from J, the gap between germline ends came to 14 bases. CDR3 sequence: CASSFLDGVLNTEAFF. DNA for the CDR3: TGTGCCAGCAGCTTTTTGGACGGGGTGTTGAACACTGAAGCTTTCTTT.

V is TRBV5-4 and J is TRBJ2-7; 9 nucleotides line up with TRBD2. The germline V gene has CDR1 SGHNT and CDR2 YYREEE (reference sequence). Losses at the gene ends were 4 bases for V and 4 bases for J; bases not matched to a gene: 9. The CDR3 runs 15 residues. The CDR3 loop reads CASSRGGGGAYEQYF. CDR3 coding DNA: TGTGCCAGCAGCCGAGGTGGCGGGGGGGCATACGAGCAGTACTTC. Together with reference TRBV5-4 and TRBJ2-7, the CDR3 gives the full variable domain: ETGVTQSPTHLIKTRGQQVTLRCSSQSGHNTVSWYQQALGQGPQFIFQYYREEENGRGNFPPRFSGLQFPNYSSELNVNALELDDSALYLCASSRGGGGAYEQYFGPGTRLTVT.

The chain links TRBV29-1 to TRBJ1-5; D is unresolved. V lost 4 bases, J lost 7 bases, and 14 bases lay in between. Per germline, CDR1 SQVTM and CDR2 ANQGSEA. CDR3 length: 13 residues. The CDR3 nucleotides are TGCAGCGTTGCAATGGGCGATAGGCAGCCCCAGCATTTT. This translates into CSVAMGDRQPQHF.

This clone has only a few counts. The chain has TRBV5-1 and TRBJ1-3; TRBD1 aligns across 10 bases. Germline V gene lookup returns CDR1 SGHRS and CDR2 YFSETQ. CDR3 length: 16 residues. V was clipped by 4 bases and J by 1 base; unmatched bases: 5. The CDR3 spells CASSPLGQGSGNTIYF. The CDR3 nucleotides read TGCGCCAGCAGCCCCTTGGGACAGGGGTCTGGAAACACCATATATTTT.

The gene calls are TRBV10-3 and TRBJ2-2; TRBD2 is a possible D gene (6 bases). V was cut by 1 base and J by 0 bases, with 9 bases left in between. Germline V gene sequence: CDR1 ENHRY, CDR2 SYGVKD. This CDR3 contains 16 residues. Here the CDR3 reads CAISELGGPNTGELFF. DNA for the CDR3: TGTGCCATCAGTGAGTTGGGGGGTCCGAACACCGGGGAGCTGTTTTTT.

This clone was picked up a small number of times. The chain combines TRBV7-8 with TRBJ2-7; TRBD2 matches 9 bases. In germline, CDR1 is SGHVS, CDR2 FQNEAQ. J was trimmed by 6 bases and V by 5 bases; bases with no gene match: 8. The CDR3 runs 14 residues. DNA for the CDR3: TGTGCCAGCAGCCTAAGGGGTAGCGGGGGCGAGCAGTACTTC. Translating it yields CASSLRGSGGEQYF.

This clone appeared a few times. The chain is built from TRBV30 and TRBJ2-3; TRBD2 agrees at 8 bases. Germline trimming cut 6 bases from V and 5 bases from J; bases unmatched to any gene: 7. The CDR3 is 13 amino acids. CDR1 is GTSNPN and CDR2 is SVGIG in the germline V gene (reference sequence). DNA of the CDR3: TGTGCCTGTTACGGGGGGGCGGTAGATACGCAGTATTTT. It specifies CACYGGAVDTQYF.

The CDR3 DNA sequence: TGTGCCAGTAGGGACGGACAGGCCACCTACGAGCAGTACTTC. This codes for CASRDGQATYEQYF. The V gene is TRBV19, the J gene TRBJ2-7, with 7 bases lining up with TRBD1. J gave up 2 bases and V 6 bases, and 7 bases lay outside the gene matches. From germline, CDR1 is LNHDA and CDR2 SQIVND (reference sequence). This CDR3 is 14 amino acids long.

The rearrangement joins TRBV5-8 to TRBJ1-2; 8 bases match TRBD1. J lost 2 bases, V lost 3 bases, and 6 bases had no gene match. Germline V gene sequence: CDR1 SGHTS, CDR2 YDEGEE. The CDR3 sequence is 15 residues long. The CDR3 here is CASSSQTGANYGYTF. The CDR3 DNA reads TGTGCCAGCAGCTCCCAGACAGGGGCAAACTATGGCTACACCTTC. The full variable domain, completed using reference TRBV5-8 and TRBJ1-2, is EAGVTQSPTHLIKTRGQQATLRCSPISGHTSVYWYQQALGLGLQFLLWYDEGEERNRGNFPPRFSGRQFPNYSSELNVNALELEDSALYLCASSSQTGANYGYTFGSGTRLTVV.

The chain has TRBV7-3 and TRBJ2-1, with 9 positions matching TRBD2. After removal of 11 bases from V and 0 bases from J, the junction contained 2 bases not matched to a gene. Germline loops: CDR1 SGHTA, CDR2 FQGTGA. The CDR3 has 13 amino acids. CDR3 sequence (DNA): TGTGCCGGACTAGCGATCTCCTACAATGAGCAGTTCTTC. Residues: CAGLAISYNEQFF. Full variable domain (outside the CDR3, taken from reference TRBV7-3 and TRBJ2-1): GAGVSQTPSNKVTEKGKYVELRCDPISGHTALYWYRQSLGQGPEFLIYFQGTGAADDSGLPNDRFFAVRPEGSVSTLKIQRTERGDSAVYLCAGLAISYNEQFFGPGTRLTVL.

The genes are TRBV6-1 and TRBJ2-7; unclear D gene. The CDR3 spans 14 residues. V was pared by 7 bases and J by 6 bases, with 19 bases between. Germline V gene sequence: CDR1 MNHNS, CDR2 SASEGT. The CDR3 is CASTHDMGLIEQYF. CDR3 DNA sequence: TGTGCCAGCACTCACGATATGGGCCTTATCGAGCAGTACTTC.

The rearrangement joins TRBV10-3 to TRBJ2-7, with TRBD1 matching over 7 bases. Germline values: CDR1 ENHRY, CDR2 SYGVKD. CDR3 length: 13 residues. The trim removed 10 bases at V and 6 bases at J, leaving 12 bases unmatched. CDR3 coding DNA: TGTGCCACCACGCCAGACAGGGCAGGCGAGCAGTACTTC. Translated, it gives CATTPDRAGEQYF.

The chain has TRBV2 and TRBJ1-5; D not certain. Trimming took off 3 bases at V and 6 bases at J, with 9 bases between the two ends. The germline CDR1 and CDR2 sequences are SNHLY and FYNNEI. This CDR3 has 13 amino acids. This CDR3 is CASSETGSQPQHF. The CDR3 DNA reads TGTGCCAGCAGTGAGACGGGGAGTCAGCCCCAGCATTTT.

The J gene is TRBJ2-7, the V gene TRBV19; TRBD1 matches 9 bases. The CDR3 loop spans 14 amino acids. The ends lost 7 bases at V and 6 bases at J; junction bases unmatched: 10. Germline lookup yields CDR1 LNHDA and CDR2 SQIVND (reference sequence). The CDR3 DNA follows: TGTGCCAGTACGCCGGGACAGGGTTTTGGCGAGCAGTACTTC. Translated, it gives CASTPGQGFGEQYF.

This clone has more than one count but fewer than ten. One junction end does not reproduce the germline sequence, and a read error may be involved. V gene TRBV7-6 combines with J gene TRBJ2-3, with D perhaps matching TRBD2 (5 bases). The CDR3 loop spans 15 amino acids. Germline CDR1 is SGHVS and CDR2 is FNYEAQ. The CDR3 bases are TGTGCCAGCAGCTTATCGGGGTCTAGCATAGATACGCAGTATTTT. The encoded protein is CASSLSGSSIDTQYF.

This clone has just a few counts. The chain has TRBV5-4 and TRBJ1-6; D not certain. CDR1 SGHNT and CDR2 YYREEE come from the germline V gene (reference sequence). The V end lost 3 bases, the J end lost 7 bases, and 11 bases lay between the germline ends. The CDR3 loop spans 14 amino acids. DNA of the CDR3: TGTGCCAGCAGCTCCGGACTGATAAATTCACCCCTCCACTTT. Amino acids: CASSSGLINSPLHF.

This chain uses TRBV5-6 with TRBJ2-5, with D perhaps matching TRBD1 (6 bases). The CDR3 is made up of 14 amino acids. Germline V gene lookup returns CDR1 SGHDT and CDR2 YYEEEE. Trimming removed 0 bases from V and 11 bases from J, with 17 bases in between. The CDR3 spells CASSLDRAFMKQYF. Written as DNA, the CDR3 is TGTGCCAGCAGCTTGGACAGGGCATTTATGAAGCAGTACTTC.